These T cell receptor beta chains were read from a single sample in a study of blood T cell repertoires in COVID-19. TCRdb's table, derived via immunoSEQ multiplex PCR, lists solely in-frame clones and lacks some. The top ten hold 2.3% of the sample, which has about 220,000 clones, about 80% seen once. Material: peripheral blood. These receptors came from a woman in her fifties or sixties with acute or convalescent COVID-19. CDR3s include the opening cysteine and the closing phenylalanine or tryptophan. D genes are given only for firm matches. Clone size, where shown, is once, few, many, or a class for clones that have expanded.

V gene: TRBV10-3
D gene: TRBD1
clone size: .
J gene: TRBJ1-2
CDR3 protein: CASGAGGIPNYGYTF
CDR3 DNA: TGTGCCAGCGGGGCAGGGGGAATCCCCAACTATGGCTACACCTTC

V gene: TRBV4-2
D gene: TRBD2
clone size: .
J gene: TRBJ2-2
CDR3 protein: CASSLPRRTSGGAVVYGELFF
CDR3 DNA: TGTGCCAGCAGCCTCCCCCGGCGGACTAGCGGGGGGGCCGTGGTATACGGGGAGCTGTTTTTT

V gene: TRBV18
D gene: TRBD2
clone size: .
J gene: TRBJ2-3
CDR3 protein: CASSPLAGLSDTQYF
CDR3 DNA: TGTGCCAGCTCACCACTAGCGGGGCTTTCAGATACGCAGTATTTT

V gene: TRBV2
D gene: .
clone size: .
J gene: TRBJ2-1
CDR3 protein: CASKGTYNEQFF
CDR3 DNA: TGTGCCAGCAAAGGGACTTACAATGAGCAGTTCTTC

V gene: TRBV30
D gene: .
clone size: .
J gene: TRBJ2-7
CDR3 protein: CAWSVYSLSEQYF
CDR3 DNA: TGTGCCTGGAGTGTTTATTCCCTATCCGAGCAGTACTTC

V gene: TRBV27
D gene: TRBD1
clone size: .
J gene: TRBJ2-2
CDR3 protein: CASSLAGGNTGELFF
CDR3 DNA: TGTGCCAGCAGTTTGGCAGGGGGCAACACCGGGGAGCTGTTTTTT

V gene: TRBV4-3
D gene: TRBD2
clone size: .
J gene: TRBJ2-1
CDR3 protein: CASSLNPSGVNEQFF
CDR3 DNA: TGCGCCAGCAGCCTGAATCCTAGCGGGGTAAATGAGCAGTTCTTC

V gene: TRBV27
D gene: .
clone size: .
J gene: TRBJ2-7
CDR3 protein: CASSAGTHYEQYF
CDR3 DNA: TGTGCCAGCAGTGCGGGGACTCACTACGAGCAGTACTTC

V gene: TRBV5-1
D gene: .
clone size: .
J gene: TRBJ1-2
CDR3 protein: CASSFAANYGYTF
CDR3 DNA: TGCGCCAGCAGCTTCGCAGCTAACTATGGCTACACCTTC

V gene: TRBV7-9
D gene: .
clone size: .
J gene: TRBJ2-7
CDR3 protein: CASSLATISEQYF
CDR3 DNA: TGTGCCAGCAGCTTAGCCACAATCTCCGAGCAGTACTTC

V gene: TRBV7-6
D gene: TRBD1
clone size: .
J gene: TRBJ1-1
CDR3 protein: CASSWKPGQLPSTEAFF
CDR3 DNA: TGTGCCAGCAGCTGGAAACCGGGACAGCTTCCATCCACTGAAGCTTTCTTT

V gene: TRBV21-1
D gene: .
clone size: .
J gene: TRBJ2-7
CDR3 protein: CASSKETGQGKGSSYEQYF
CDR3 DNA: TGTGCCAGCAGCAAAGAGACGGGACAGGGGAAGGGGAGCTCCTACGAGCAGTACTTC

V gene: TRBV7-2
D gene: TRBD2
clone size: few
J gene: TRBJ2-2
CDR3 protein: CASSLVRIAGGITGELFF
CDR3 DNA: TGTGCCAGCAGCTTAGTACGGATAGCGGGGGGTATCACCGGGGAGCTGTTTTTT

V gene: TRBV28
D gene: TRBD1
clone size: .
J gene: TRBJ2-3
CDR3 protein: CASRRTGKGTDTQYF
CDR3 DNA: TGTGCCAGCAGGAGGACAGGGAAGGGGACAGATACGCAGTATTTT

V gene: TRBV10-3
D gene: TRBD2
clone size: .
J gene: TRBJ2-3
CDR3 protein: CAIKRTSGGAVDTQYF
CDR3 DNA: TGTGCCATCAAAAGGACTAGCGGGGGGGCCGTAGATACGCAGTATTTT

V gene: TRBV6-5
D gene: TRBD1
clone size: .
J gene: TRBJ2-3
CDR3 protein: CAFRQGDTQYF
CDR3 DNA: TGTGCCTTTAGACAGGGAGATACGCAGTATTTT